The 28 T cell receptor beta chains below were found in one sample sequenced in a study of T-cell reconstitution after alpha-beta-depleted transplantation in children. Unique molecular identifiers were used to barcode this TCRbeta library. TCRdb reanalysed the PCR reads using MiXCR and keeps one entry per CDR3 protein. The data contain about 370,000 distinct CDR3 sequences, about a fifth of them singletons. The sample here was PBMCs from the stem cell graft donor, taken from the stem cell graft. These receptors were taken from a human donor who donated a stem cell graft to a child with acute myeloid leukemia.

This rearrangement joins TRBV21-1 to TRBJ2-5; the table's D gene call, TRBD1, was not cross checked with the DNA. TRBV21-1 is a recognized pseudogene. CDR3 length: 21 residues. CDR3 DNA sequence: TGTGCCAGCACCACGGAGCACCCCCGGGACAGGATACCCAACAGGGAAGAGACCCAGTACTTC. It codes for CASTTEHPRDRIPNREETQYF.

Many counts were recorded for this clonotype. This rearrangement joins TRBV12-3 or TRBV12-4 to TRBJ2-6; D is ambiguous. The CDR3 has 14 amino acids. The V end lost 5 bases, the J end lost 4 bases, and 9 bases lay between the germline ends. DNA for the CDR3: TGTGCCAGCAGTCCCCGCCCCGGGGCCAACGTCCTGACTTTC. Amino acid sequence: CASSPRPGANVLTF.

This clonotype was seen only a few times. The V gene is TRBV7-9, the J gene TRBJ2-5; unclear D gene. The CDR3 length is 12 residues. V gave up 7 bases and J gave up 5 bases, with 11 bases separating them. The germline gives CDR1 SEHNR, CDR2 FQNEAQ (reference sequence). DNA for the CDR3: TGTGCCAGCAACGGGTTAGGGGAGACCCAGTACTTC. Amino acids: CASNGLGETQYF. Based on the CDR3 plus reference TRBV7-9 and TRBJ2-5, the full variable domain is DTGVSQNPRHKITKRGQNVTFRCDPISEHNRLYWYRQTLGQGPEFLTYFQNEAQLEKSRLLSDRFSAERPKGSFSTLEIQRTEQGDSAMYLCASNGLGETQYFGPGTRLLVL.

As concerns this clonotype: Given a much more abundant clone one base away, this may be a read error. The chain has TRBV20-1 and TRBJ2-1; D gene unclear. The CDR3 has 17 amino acids. The germline CDR1 and CDR2 sequences are DFQATT and SNEGSKA (reference sequence). The CDR3 loop is CCARDPRPASSYNEQFF. CDR3 bases: TGCTGTGCTAGAGACCCTCGACCGGCCAGCTCCTACAATGAGCAGTTCTTC.

V gene TRBV12-5 combines with J gene TRBJ2-1, with TRBD2 matching 7 bases. J gave up 3 bases and V 5 bases, and 4 bases lay outside the gene matches. This CDR3 region has 14 residues. Germline V gene sequence: CDR1 LGHNT, CDR2 FRNRAP. Here the CDR3 reads CASGVAGGYNEQFF. The CDR3 DNA is TGTGCTAGTGGTGTAGCGGGTGGCTACAATGAGCAGTTCTTC.

This clonotype occurred many times. This chain joins TRBV20-1 and TRBJ2-1; D gene unclear. The CDR3 loop spans 11 amino acids. Trimming stripped 3 bases from V and 3 bases from J, with 3 bases between. Germline lookup yields CDR1 DFQATT and CDR2 SNEGSKA (reference sequence). The CDR3 DNA follows: TGCAGTGCTAGCTTCTACAATGAGCAGTTCTTC. This encodes CSASFYNEQFF.

This clonotype was seen many times. The chain joins TRBV7-2 to TRBJ2-1, with a weak D call TRBD2 (6 bases). The CDR3 sequence is 14 residues long. V was trimmed by 5 bases and J by 7 bases, leaving 15 bases between them. Per the germline V gene, CDR1 is SGHTA and CDR2 is FQGNSA. The CDR3 here is CASSPTGGRNEQFF. DNA of the CDR3: TGTGCCAGCAGCCCTACCGGTGGGAGGAATGAGCAGTTCTTC.

The chain is built from TRBV20-1 and TRBJ1-5, with D perhaps matching TRBD1 (5 bases). With 6 bases removed from V and 0 bases from J, the gap between germline ends came to 15 bases. The CDR3 has 15 amino acids. From germline, CDR1 is DFQATT and CDR2 SNEGSKA (reference sequence). CDR3 loop: CSATQGLYSNQPQHF. The CDR3 coding sequence is TGCAGTGCCACGCAGGGCCTTTATAGCAATCAGCCCCAGCATTTT.

There are many counts of this clonotype. The chain joins TRBV20-1 to TRBJ2-2, with D hard to call. The CDR3 loop spans 13 amino acids. Trimming pared 5 bases from V and 0 bases from J, leaving 7 bases between. Germline V gives CDR1 DFQATT, CDR2 SNEGSKA (reference sequence). The CDR3 region has the DNA TGCAGTGCTGACAACGCGAACACCGGGGAGCTGTTTTTT. Amino acid sequence: CSADNANTGELFF.

This clonotype was observed a handful of times. This chain links TRBV6-1 with TRBJ2-1; D possibly corresponds to TRBD1 (6 bases). The CDR3 contains 14 residues. CDR1 is MNHNS and CDR2 is SASEGT in the germline V gene. Trimming took 6 bases from V and 2 from J, leaving 11 bases between them. The CDR3 reads CASRDGQTYNEQFF. The CDR3 DNA follows: TGTGCCAGCAGAGATGGACAGACCTACAATGAGCAGTTCTTC.

In nucleotides, the CDR3 is TGTGCCAGCAGACCTCCGCTGCGGTGGCAGGGGCGATTGAATGAGCAGTTCTTC. It is translated as CASRPPLRWQGRLNEQFF. The J gene is TRBJ2-1, the V gene TRBV11-1; perhaps TRBD1 as D (6 bases). This CDR3 region has 18 residues. V gave up 6 bases and J gave up 7 bases, with 28 bases separating them. The germline V gene encodes CDR1 SGHAT and CDR2 FQDESV (reference sequence).

The V call is TRBV7-9, the J call TRBJ2-3, with D uncertain. Trimming cost V 5 bases and J 1 base, with 16 bases left between them. Germline CDR1 and CDR2: SEHNR and FQNEAQ (reference sequence). The CDR3 has 16 residues. CDR3 sequence (DNA): TGTGCCAGCAGCGCGGTAAGGTCGACGCGCACAGATACGCAGTATTTT. Protein: CASSAVRSTRTDTQYF.

This clonotype was counted between two and nine times. V and J are TRBV5-6 and TRBJ2-7, with 9 bases identical to TRBD1. Germline CDR1 SGHDT, CDR2 YYEEEE. The CDR3 has 15 residues. The V gene end was trimmed by 3 bases and the J gene end by 5 bases; junction bases not matched to a gene: 9. CDR3 loop: CASSWGQGFSHEQYF. CDR3 sequence (DNA): TGTGCCAGCAGCTGGGGACAGGGATTTTCCCACGAGCAGTACTTC.

This clonotype came up a few times. This chain connects TRBV5-6 to TRBJ1-1; 11 bases line up with TRBD1. The trim removed 4 bases at V and 3 bases at J, leaving 8 bases unmatched. This CDR3 has 16 residues. Germline V CDR1 and CDR2: SGHDT, YYEEEE. The CDR3 loop is CASSRDRGVVDTEAFF. CDR3 nucleotide sequence: TGTGCCAGCAGCCGGGACAGGGGGGTCGTGGACACTGAAGCTTTCTTT.

This clonotype was seen a few times. V is TRBV4-2 and J is TRBJ1-1; 8 nucleotides agree with TRBD1. The junction had 7 bases not matched to a gene; V was cut back by 1 base and J by 3 bases. This CDR3 is 16 amino acids long. CDR1 is LGHNA, CDR2 YNFKEQ, per germline. The CDR3 loop is CASSQADREEYTEAFF. The CDR3 bases are TGTGCCAGCAGCCAAGCGGACAGGGAGGAGTACACTGAAGCTTTCTTT.

On this clonotype itself: The junction does not match germline at one end; this may be a read error. This chain joins TRBV7-3 and TRBJ2-3; TRBD2 matches at 10 bases. This CDR3 contains 17 residues. Germline V gene lookup returns CDR1 SGHTA and CDR2 FQGTGA. The CDR3 loop reads CASSLKVLAGAPDTEYF. CDR3 sequence (DNA): TGTGCCAGCAGCTTAAAGGTTCTAGCGGGAGCCCCAGATACGGAGTATTTT. Combining the CDR3 with reference TRBV7-3 and TRBJ2-3 gives the whole variable domain GAGVSQTPSNKVTEKGKYVELRCDPISGHTALYWYRQSLGQGPEFLIYFQGTGAADDSGLPNDRFFAVRPEGSVSTLKIQRTERGDSAVYLCASSLKVLAGAPDTEYFGPGTRLTVL.

This clonotype was seen ten or more times. The chain couples TRBV12-3 or TRBV12-4 to TRBJ1-1; no clear D gene. This CDR3 contains 13 residues. With 6 bases removed from V and 0 bases from J, the gap between germline ends came to 8 bases. Here the CDR3 reads CASSPDLNTEAFF. CDR3 sequence (DNA): TGTGCCAGCAGCCCGGACCTGAACACTGAAGCTTTCTTT.

The rearrangement joins TRBV6-1 to TRBJ1-3; 8 bases are shared with TRBD1. The CDR3 runs to 14 residues. The germline V gene has CDR1 MNHNS and CDR2 SASEGT. J was trimmed by 5 bases and V by 6 bases; bases with no gene match: 6. The CDR3 sequence: CASSADRGRNTIYF. The CDR3 bases are TGTGCCAGCAGCGCCGACAGGGGTAGAAACACCATATATTTT.

The chain links TRBV18 to TRBJ2-6, with D perhaps TRBD1 (6 bases). There are 17 residues in the CDR3. Germline values: CDR1 KGHSH, CDR2 LQKENI. Trimming shortened V by 2 bases and J by 0 bases, and 11 bases separated the two germline ends. CDR3: CASSPRTVSSGANVLTF. In DNA form, the CDR3 reads TGTGCCAGCTCACCAAGGACAGTTAGCTCTGGGGCCAACGTCCTGACTTTC.

Ten or more counts support this clonotype. The chain has TRBV29-1 and TRBJ2-2; D may be TRBD1 (6 bases). This CDR3 comprises 14 residues. Germline CDR1 and CDR2: SQVTM and ANQGSEA. V was trimmed by 7 bases and J by 1 base, leaving 13 bases between them. The CDR3 protein is CSAFPGENTGELFF. The CDR3 DNA is TGCAGCGCGTTTCCAGGGGAGAACACCGGGGAGCTGTTTTTT.

This clonotype has more than one count but fewer than ten. This sequence joins TRBV7-9 and TRBJ2-5; 8 bases align to TRBD1. This CDR3 contains 16 residues. V gave up 1 base and J gave up 5 bases; unmatched junction bases: 9. In germline, CDR1 is SEHNR, CDR2 FQNEAQ (reference sequence). The DNA for the CDR3 is TGTGCCAGCAGCTTAGTTCCAGGGGGCGCGTTGGAGACCCAGTACTTC. This sequence encodes CASSLVPGGALETQYF.

This clonotype was counted only a few times. The rearrangement joins TRBV4-3 to TRBJ2-1; TRBD2 aligns across 8 bases. CDR3 length: 16 residues. Germline V gives CDR1 LGHNA, CDR2 YSLEER. The trim removed 0 bases at V and 3 bases at J, leaving 4 bases unmatched. The CDR3 region is CASSQDMLAGYNEQFF. CDR3 nucleotides: TGCGCCAGCAGCCAAGATATGCTAGCGGGCTACAATGAGCAGTTCTTC.

V and J are TRBV7-9 and TRBJ2-1; TRBD1 agrees at 7 bases. Trimming at V came to 5 bases and at J to 0 bases, leaving 7 bases not matched to a gene. The germline V gene has CDR1 SEHNR and CDR2 FQNEAQ (reference sequence). The CDR3 is 16 residues long. This CDR3 is CASSGPTGSSYNEQFF. DNA of the CDR3: TGTGCCAGCAGCGGACCGACAGGGAGCTCCTACAATGAGCAGTTCTTC.

This clonotype was counted ten times or more. This chain uses TRBV28 with TRBJ2-1; TRBD1 agrees at 10 bases. Per the germline V gene, CDR1 is MDHEN and CDR2 is SYDVKM. This CDR3 contains 13 residues. The V and J ends lost 10 bases and 6 bases, in that order; junction bases with no gene match: 6. Written as DNA, the CDR3 is TGTGCCATTACCGGGACAGGGGTCAATGAGCAGTTCTTC. It translates to CAITGTGVNEQFF.

V gene TRBV5-8 combines with J gene TRBJ1-5; D is possibly TRBD1 (6 bases). The CDR3 loop spans 14 amino acids. Germline lookup yields CDR1 SGHTS and CDR2 YDEGEE. Between the trimmed V and J ends, which lost 2 bases and 5 bases, there was a span of 11 bases. CDR3 amino acids: CASSFGQRYQPQHF. The CDR3 bases are TGTGCCAGCAGCTTCGGACAGAGATATCAGCCCCAGCATTTT.

As to this clonotype: This could be a read error, since a much larger clone is one nucleotide away. This chain links TRBV29-1 with TRBJ2-3; D gene unclear. Germline CDR1 reads SQVTM; CDR2 reads ANQGSEA. The CDR3 length is 11 residues. With 3 bases removed from V and 7 bases from J, the gap between germline ends came to 8 bases. The CDR3, as DNA: TGCAGCGTTGACCTAACATATACGCAGTATTTT. Protein: CSVDLTYTQYF.

The table lists this clonotype with a count of one. The V call is TRBV7-2, the J call TRBJ2-7; TRBD2 matches 13 bases. Germline lookup yields CDR1 SGHTA and CDR2 FQGNSA. The CDR3 extends over 15 amino acids. V lost 6 bases and J lost 0; bases outside the gene matches: 2. The CDR3 reads CASSGTSGNSYEQYF. For the CDR3, the DNA is TGTGCCAGCAGTGGGACTAGCGGGAACTCCTACGAGCAGTACTTC.

In this sample, this clonotype turned up once. The rearrangement links TRBV7-9 to TRBJ2-7; D perhaps matches TRBD2 (6 bases). The CDR3 totals 13 residues. Trimming shortened V by 4 bases and J by 11 bases, and 18 bases separated the two germline ends. Per germline, CDR1 SEHNR and CDR2 FQNEAQ (reference sequence). Here the CDR3 reads CASSSGTALPKYF. In nucleotides, the CDR3 is TGTGCCAGCAGCTCCGGGACTGCCCTCCCGAAGTACTTC. Supplemented by reference TRBV7-9 and TRBJ2-7, the full variable domain reads DTGVSQNPRHKITKRGQNVTFRCDPISEHNRLYWYRQTLGQGPEFLTYFQNEAQLEKSRLLSDRFSAERPKGSFSTLEIQRTEQGDSAMYLCASSSGTALPKYFGPGTRLTVT.